The next 9 T cell receptor beta chains were all read from a single sample in a study of cytotoxic CD8 clonotypes in ibrutinib-treated CLL. Sequenced by immunoSEQ multiplex PCR; TCRdb stores in-frame clones only, minus some. The table lists some 40,000 clones, 65% to 70% of them singletons. Material: PBMCs, obtained at disease progression, from a patient treated with ibrutinib. All receptors derive from a human donor with chronic lymphocytic leukemia.

The chain combines TRBV14 with TRBJ2-7; 8 bases line up with TRBD1. V dropped 3 bases and J dropped 6; count of bases not matched to a gene: 7. CDR1 is SGHDN and CDR2 is FVKESK in the germline V gene. The CDR3 totals 14 residues. This chain's CDR3 is CASSQSTTGGEQYF. DNA of the CDR3: TGTGCCAGCAGCCAGTCAACTACAGGGGGCGAGCAGTACTTC.

This clone was counted between two and nine times. The V gene is TRBV21-1, the J gene TRBJ1-2; TRBD1, the table's D call, lacks a check against the DNA. TRBV21-1 represents a pseudogene. The CDR3 sequence is 17 residues long. CDR3 DNA: TGTGCCAGCAGCAAAGCGCTACACAGGGGGCACGGCTATGGCTACACCTTC. Residues: CASSKALHRGHGYGYTF.

The rearrangement joins TRBV21-1 to TRBJ1-2. TRBV21-1 is a pseudogene segment. The CDR3 spans 13 residues. For the CDR3, the DNA is TGTACCCCCCGAGACTCCGGCAACTATGGCTACACCTTC. Protein: CTPRDSGNYGYTF.

V is TRBV11-3 and J is TRBJ2-5; 7 bases are a match to TRBD2. V was pared by 8 bases and J by 5 bases, with 11 bases of the junction left unmatched. The CDR3 extends over 14 amino acids. Germline CDR1 SGHNT, CDR2 YENEEA. The CDR3 is CASGRTVGGETQYF. Here the CDR3 DNA reads TGTGCCAGCGGGCGGACGGTGGGGGGGGAGACCCAGTACTTC. Variable domain in full (rest from reference TRBV11-3 and TRBJ2-5): EAGVVQSPRYKIIEKKQPVAFWCNPISGHNTLYWYLQNLGQGPELLIRYENEEAVDDSQLPKDRFSAERLKGVDSTLKIQPAELGDSAVYLCASGRTVGGETQYFGPGTRLLVL.

This clone has a handful of counts. This chain links TRBV30 with TRBJ1-2, with D possibly matching TRBD1 (6 bases). Germline CDR1 GTSNPN, CDR2 SVGIG (reference sequence). V was pared by 0 bases and J by 4 bases, with 15 bases between. The CDR3 runs to 15 residues. The CDR3 DNA sequence: TGTGCCTGGAGTGTAGGGACAACGGCACCCTATGGCTACACCTTC. It translates to CAWSVGTTAPYGYTF.

This clone turned up a few times. The chain combines TRBV6-5 with TRBJ2-1; 7 bases are a match to TRBD1. Germline-derived CDR1 and CDR2 are MNHEY and SVGAGI. The CDR3 contains 14 residues. V shed 2 bases and J 9 bases; nucleotides not matched to a gene: 7. This CDR3 is CASSYGTGDLEQFF. Written as DNA, the CDR3 is TGTGCCAGCAGTTACGGAACAGGGGATCTTGAGCAGTTCTTC.

V usage is TRBV5-1 and J usage is TRBJ1-6, with D hard to call. Trimming removed 6 bases at V and 5 bases at J, with 9 bases between. The CDR3 loop spans 13 amino acids. From germline, CDR1 is SGHRS and CDR2 YFSETQ. The CDR3 spells CASTPADNSPLHF. CDR3 nucleotides: TGCGCCAGCACCCCGGCCGATAATTCACCCCTCCACTTT. Variable domain in full (rest from reference TRBV5-1 and TRBJ1-6): KAGVTQTPRYLIKTRGQQVTLSCSPISGHRSVSWYQQTPGQGLQFLFEYFSETQRNKGNFPGRFSGRQFSNSRSEMNVSTLELGDSALYLCASTPADNSPLHFGNGTRLTVT.

This clone was observed a few times. The V and J genes are TRBV19 and TRBJ2-2, with 7 bases that match TRBD2. CDR1 is LNHDA and CDR2 is SQIVND in the germline V gene (reference sequence). This CDR3 is built from 17 residues. Trimming removed 3 bases from V and 5 bases from J; junction bases left unmatched: 12. CDR3 nucleotides: TGTGCCAGTAGTATTGGGGCGGGAGTAGGTCGAACCGGGGAGCTGTTTTTT. This encodes CASSIGAGVGRTGELFF.

J is TRBJ2-1 and V is TRBV7-2; a possible D gene is TRBD2 (5 bases). Germline V CDR1 and CDR2: SGHTA, FQGNSA. The CDR3 has 13 residues. V was shortened by 3 bases and J by 6 bases, with 9 bases between the two germline ends. The CDR3 nucleotides read TGTGCCAGCAGCTTCGGGGTCCCCAATGAGCAGTTCTTC. Translating it yields CASSFGVPNEQFF.